Each of the 26 T cell receptor beta chains below was sequenced from the same sample in a study of breast tumors, draining lymph nodes, adjacent tissues. The lymph nodes were axillary draining lymph nodes from breast cancer patients. From the multiplex PCR reads, TCRdb called clonotypes with MiXCR, one entry per CDR3 protein. The repertoire consists of about 230,000 distinct CDR3 sequences, with about 32% occurring once and the leading ten covering 1.1% to 1.5%. Material: axillary lymph node tissue. Receptors were obtained from a female donor with breast cancer. Some clones in this sample may be carry-over from other donors' samples.

The rearrangement links TRBV7-9 to TRBJ1-5; possibly TRBD1 for D (5 bases). V was trimmed by 9 bases and J by 5 bases, leaving 17 bases between them. CDR3 size: 14 residues. Per the germline V gene, CDR1 is SEHNR and CDR2 is FQNEAQ (reference sequence). Written as DNA, the CDR3 is TGTGCCAGTGGGTGGGGGTCGGAGGATCAGCCCCAGCATTTT. Its translation: CASGWGSEDQPQHF.

This clonotype was observed at least ten times. V gene TRBV7-9 combines with J gene TRBJ2-5, with 9 bases lining up with TRBD2. The CDR3 loop spans 13 amino acids. Per germline, CDR1 SEHNR and CDR2 FQNEAQ (reference sequence). The V and J ends lost 5 bases and 5 bases, in that order; junction bases with no gene match: 3. The CDR3 here is CASSRSGSETQYF. DNA of the CDR3: TGTGCCAGCAGCCGTAGCGGGAGTGAGACCCAGTACTTC. The whole variable domain, remainder taken from reference TRBV7-9 and TRBJ2-5, is DTGVSQNPRHKITKRGQNVTFRCDPISEHNRLYWYRQTLGQGPEFLTYFQNEAQLEKSRLLSDRFSAERPKGSFSTLEIQRTEQGDSAMYLCASSRSGSETQYFGPGTRLLVL.

The chain carries TRBV20-1 and TRBJ1-1; D perhaps matches TRBD1 (6 bases). This CDR3 region has 18 residues. Trimming left V 0 bases short and J 1 base short, with 21 bases between. Looked up from germline, CDR1 is DFQATT and CDR2 is SNEGSKA (reference sequence). The CDR3 bases are TGCAGTGCTAGAGATTTGACGGCAGGGGCTCGTTGGAACACTGAAGCTTTCTTT. Its protein is CSARDLTAGARWNTEAFF.

On this clonotype itself: Compared with germline, one end of the junction differs, possibly owing to a read error. CDR3 DNA sequence: TGTGCCAGCAGCCCGACCCGCTCCACTAGCGATAGCACAGGTACGCAGTATTTT. Translating gives CASSPTRSTSDSTGTQYF. The chain is built from TRBV7-3 and TRBJ2-3; TRBD2 aligns across 7 bases. Germline V gene sequence: CDR1 SGHTA, CDR2 FQGTGA. This CDR3 region has 18 residues.

At least ten counts were recorded for this clonotype. This chain joins TRBV6-1 and TRBJ2-7, with a possible D match to TRBD2 (6 bases). The CDR3 totals 14 residues. Germline assignment: CDR1 MNHNS and CDR2 SASEGT. Between the trimmed V and J ends, which lost 7 bases and 0 bases, there was a span of 13 bases. The CDR3 DNA follows: TGTGCCAGCACCCGGGACTCCAGCTCCTACGAGCAGTACTTC. Its translation: CASTRDSSSYEQYF.

This clonotype was detected many times. The gene calls are TRBV7-3 and TRBJ2-2; perhaps TRBD1 as D (5 bases). V shed 1 base and J shed 4 bases, with 10 bases lying between them. Germline V gene lookup returns CDR1 SGHTA and CDR2 FQGTGA. This CDR3 region has 15 residues. The CDR3 reads CASSLIPGRTGELFF. DNA of the CDR3: TGTGCCAGCAGCTTAATCCCAGGGCGCACCGGGGAGCTGTTTTTT.

Concerning this clonotype itself: Germline is not matched at one junction end, which may reflect a read error. This rearrangement joins TRBV25-1 to TRBJ2-3; 9 bases match TRBD1. Germline-derived CDR1 and CDR2 are MGHDK and SYGVNS. The CDR3 runs 16 residues. The CDR3 sequence is CASSEYRTGDADTRYF. CDR3 bases: TGTGCCAGCAGTGAATACCGGACAGGGGACGCAGATACGCGGTATTTT.

This clonotype was seen repeatedly, ten times or more. The rearrangement joins TRBV7-9 to TRBJ1-5; weak D call: TRBD1 (6 bases). CDR3 length: 19 residues. V lost 3 bases to trimming and J lost 6 bases, with 27 bases between them. Germline V gene data show CDR1 as SEHNR and CDR2 as FQNEAQ (reference sequence). This CDR3 reads CASSFLGTMKPPIIQPQHF. Written as DNA, the CDR3 is TGTGCCAGCAGCTTTTTGGGGACAATGAAGCCCCCTATAATTCAGCCCCAGCATTTT.

This clonotype was detected ten times or more. This sequence joins TRBV20-1 and TRBJ2-1, with a tentative D call TRBD1 (6 bases). Trimming took off 6 bases at V and 6 bases at J, with 15 bases between the two ends. CDR3 length equals 13 residues. Germline CDR1 reads DFQATT; CDR2 reads SNEGSKA (reference sequence). CDR3 residues: CSAQQGRINEQFF. CDR3 DNA sequence: TGCAGTGCCCAGCAGGGGAGAATCAATGAGCAGTTCTTC.

The V and J genes are TRBV2 and TRBJ2-7; D not resolved. The ends were cut back, 5 bases at V and 0 bases at J, with 11 bases in the middle. The CDR3 length is 14 residues. The germline CDR1 and CDR2 sequences are SNHLY and FYNNEI. The DNA for the CDR3 is TGTGCCAGCAGTTCTGGCAGGCGCTCCTACGAGCAGTACTTC. Its protein product is CASSSGRRSYEQYF.

This clonotype showed up many times. For the CDR3, the DNA is TGCAGTGCTAGAGGTGGGACTAGCGGGACCTACAATGAGCAGTTCTTC. Its translation is CSARGGTSGTYNEQFF. The chain combines TRBV20-1 with TRBJ2-1; TRBD2 agrees at 13 bases. In germline, CDR1 is DFQATT, CDR2 SNEGSKA (reference sequence). Trimming at V came to 1 base and at J to 2 bases, leaving 2 bases not matched to a gene. There are 16 residues in the CDR3.

With regard to this clonotype: Mismatch with germline at one junction end may stem from a read error. CDR3 nucleotides: TGCAGTGCTAGGGGACAGGGAAGGAACACCGGGGAGCTGTCTTGG. It translates to CSARGQGRNTGELSW. The chain links TRBV20-1 to TRBJ2-2; 9 nucleotides match TRBD1. Germline V gene sequence: CDR1 DFQATT, CDR2 SNEGSKA (reference sequence). The CDR3 is 15 residues long.

This clonotype was observed once. The J gene is TRBJ2-5, the V gene TRBV7-7, with 13 bases fitting TRBD2. Germline assignment: CDR1 SSHAT and CDR2 FNYEAQ (reference sequence). The CDR3 has 15 amino acids. CDR3: CARGLAGVISETQYF. CDR3 nucleotide sequence: TGTGCTAGAGGACTAGCGGGAGTAATATCCGAGACCCAGTACTTC.

This chain joins TRBV20-1 and TRBJ1-6; no clear D. Germline CDR1 reads DFQATT; CDR2 reads SNEGSKA (reference sequence). CDR3 length: 11 amino acids. V was trimmed by 2 bases and J by 12 bases, leaving 8 bases between them. CDR3 loop: CSARTPGPLHF. DNA for the CDR3: TGCAGTGCTAGAACTCCGGGACCCCTCCACTTT.

The chain couples TRBV5-1 to TRBJ1-2; 7 nucleotides match TRBD1. This CDR3 is built from 19 residues. Germline V lookup: CDR1 SGHRS, CDR2 YFSETQ. V dropped 0 bases and J dropped 4; count of bases not matched to a gene: 18. The CDR3 sequence is CASSLGSRYTGTEAYGYTF. Written as DNA, the CDR3 is TGCGCCAGCAGCTTGGGGTCCCGTTACACCGGGACAGAAGCCTATGGCTACACCTTC.

In its sample, this clonotype was seen many times. The chain recombines TRBV5-8 with TRBJ2-1, with D maybe TRBD2 (6 bases). Trimming removed 4 bases from V and 8 bases from J, with 13 bases in between. The germline CDR1 and CDR2 sequences are SGHTS and YDEGEE. The CDR3 runs 13 residues. CDR3 sequence (DNA): TGTGCCAGCAGCCTTACGGGCGGGGATGAGCAGTTCTTC. Translating gives CASSLTGGDEQFF.

Worth noting for this clonotype: One end of the junction fails to match germline, which may point to a read error. J is TRBJ2-3 and V is TRBV6-5, with 12 bases matching TRBD2. CDR3 size: 20 residues. Germline V CDR1 and CDR2: MNHEY, SVGAGI. The CDR3 nucleotides read TGTGCCAGCAGTTACTCGAATAGAGTGCGGCTAGCGGGAGGGGCAGATACGCAGTGTTTT. This sequence encodes CASSYSNRVRLAGGADTQCF.

Ten or more counts support this clonotype. This rearrangement joins TRBV28 to TRBJ1-6; D remains unclear. Germline V gene sequence: CDR1 MDHEN, CDR2 SYDVKM. The CDR3 covers 12 residues. Trimming stripped 6 bases from V and 9 bases from J, with 9 bases between. CDR3 region: CASRGWGSPLHF. CDR3 nucleotide sequence: TGTGCCAGCAGGGGCTGGGGTTCACCCCTCCACTTT. The full variable domain, with the rest looked up from reference TRBV28 and TRBJ1-6, is DVKVTQSSRYLVKRTGEKVFLECVQDMDHENMFWYRQDPGLGLRLIYFSYDVKMKEKGDIPEGYSVSREKKERFSLILESASTNQTSMYLCASRGWGSPLHFGNGTRLTVT.

Many counts were recorded for this clonotype. The chain's CDR3 is CASSLRGQGVEKLFF. The DNA of the CDR3 is TGTGCCAGCAGCCTTCGTGGGCAGGGTGTCGAAAAACTGTTTTTT. V and J are TRBV13 and TRBJ1-4, with D perhaps TRBD1 (5 bases). Trimming removed 5 bases at V and 8 bases at J, with 18 bases between. Germline-derived CDR1 and CDR2 are PRHDT and FYEKMQ (reference sequence). The CDR3 is made up of 15 amino acids.

This clonotype was found a few times. The chain uses TRBV6-5 and TRBJ2-1; D possibly corresponds to TRBD1 (7 bases). Germline V gene sequence: CDR1 MNHEY, CDR2 SVGAGI. CDR3 size: 16 residues. Trimming stripped 7 bases from V and 5 bases from J, with 21 bases between. CDR3 DNA sequence: TGTGCCAGCATAAACTCCGGGCAGGGGGGTAACAATGAGCAGTTCTTC. This translates into CASINSGQGGNNEQFF.

This chain joins TRBV11-1 and TRBJ2-3; 7 bases match TRBD2. Germline CDR1 SGHAT, CDR2 FQDESV (reference sequence). J was trimmed by 12 bases and V by 11 bases; bases with no gene match: 23. CDR3 length equals 15 residues. The CDR3 bases are TGTGCCGGCTCGGCGGGAGTCGGGATCACAGATATACAGTATTTT. Translated: CAGSAGVGITDIQYF.

This clonotype came up a few times. The rearrangement uses TRBV7-2 and TRBJ1-1; D perhaps matches TRBD1 (5 bases). V lost 1 base, J lost 5 bases, and 14 bases lay in between. Germline V gene lookup returns CDR1 SGHTA and CDR2 FQGNSA. The CDR3 totals 15 residues. Here the CDR3 DNA reads TGTGCCAGCAGCTTAGTGTTCGGGGGGAGAACTGAAGCTTTCTTT. Protein sequence: CASSLVFGGRTEAFF.

In this sample, this clonotype turned up many times. The V and J genes are TRBV27 and TRBJ1-6, with D perhaps matching TRBD1 (6 bases). V lost 5 bases to trimming and J lost 8 bases, with 22 bases between them. The germline gives CDR1 MNHEY, CDR2 SMNVEV (reference sequence). CDR3 size: 17 residues. The CDR3 bases are TGTGCCAGCAGTCGAATCCCGGGACAAAGCTACCATTCACCCCTCCACTTT. Its protein is CASSRIPGQSYHSPLHF.

This clonotype appeared many times. The chain recombines TRBV20-1 with TRBJ2-1, with D possibly TRBD1 on 5 matching bases. This CDR3 region has 14 residues. V shed 3 bases and J shed 6 bases, with 15 bases lying between them. Germline loops: CDR1 DFQATT, CDR2 SNEGSKA (reference sequence). This CDR3 reads CSASSRQGTNEQFF. In DNA form, the CDR3 reads TGCAGTGCTAGTAGTCGTCAGGGAACCAATGAGCAGTTCTTC.

This clonotype was recorded many times. V and J are TRBV7-9 and TRBJ2-7, with a weak D call TRBD2 (5 bases). The CDR3 totals 13 residues. V was cut by 5 bases and J by 6 bases, with 14 bases left in between. The V gene's germline CDR1 is SEHNR and CDR2 FQNEAQ (reference sequence). The CDR3 coding sequence is TGTGCCAGCAGCCCAAGCCCGCGGGTCGAGCAGTACTTC. Protein sequence: CASSPSPRVEQYF.

In its sample, this clonotype was seen many times. This chain connects TRBV6-1 to TRBJ2-1, with D perhaps matching TRBD1 or TRBD2 (5 bases each). The germline V and J ends were trimmed by 8 bases and 9 bases, with 11 bases remaining between them. The germline gives CDR1 MNHNS, CDR2 SASEGT. This CDR3 contains 11 residues. DNA of the CDR3: TGTGCCAGCGGCAGGGAGTCTGAGCAGTTCTTC. Protein product: CASGRESEQFF.